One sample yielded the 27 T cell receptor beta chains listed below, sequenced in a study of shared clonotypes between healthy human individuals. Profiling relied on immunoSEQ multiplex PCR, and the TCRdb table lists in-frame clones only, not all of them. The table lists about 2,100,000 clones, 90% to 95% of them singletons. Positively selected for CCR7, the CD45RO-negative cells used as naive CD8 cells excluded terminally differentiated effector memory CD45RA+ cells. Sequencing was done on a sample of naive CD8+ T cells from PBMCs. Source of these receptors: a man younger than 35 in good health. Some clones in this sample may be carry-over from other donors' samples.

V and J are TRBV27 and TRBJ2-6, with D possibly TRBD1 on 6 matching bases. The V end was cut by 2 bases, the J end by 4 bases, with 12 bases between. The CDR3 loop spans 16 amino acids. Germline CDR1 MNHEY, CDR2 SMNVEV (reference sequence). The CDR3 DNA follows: TGTGCCAGCAGTTTACTCGACAGGCTCGGGGCCAACGTCCTGACTTTC. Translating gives CASSLLDRLGANVLTF.

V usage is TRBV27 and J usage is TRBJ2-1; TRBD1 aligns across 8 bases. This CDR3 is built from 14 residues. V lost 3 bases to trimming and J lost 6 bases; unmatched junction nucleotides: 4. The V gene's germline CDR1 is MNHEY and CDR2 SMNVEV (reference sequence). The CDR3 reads CASSFQGAVNEQFF. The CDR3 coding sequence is TGTGCCAGCAGTTTTCAGGGGGCGGTCAATGAGCAGTTCTTC.

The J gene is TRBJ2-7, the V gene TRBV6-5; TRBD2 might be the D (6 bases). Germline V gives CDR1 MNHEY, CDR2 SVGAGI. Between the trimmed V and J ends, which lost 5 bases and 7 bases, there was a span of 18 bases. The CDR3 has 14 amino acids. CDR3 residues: CASSPWVRAGEQYF. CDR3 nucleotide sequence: TGTGCCAGCAGTCCCTGGGTGAGGGCGGGGGAGCAGTACTTC.

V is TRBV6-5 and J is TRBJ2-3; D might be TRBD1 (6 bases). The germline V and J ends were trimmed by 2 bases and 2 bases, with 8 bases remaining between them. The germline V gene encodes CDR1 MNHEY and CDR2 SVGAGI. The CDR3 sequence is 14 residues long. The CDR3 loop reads CASSYQGLTDTQYF. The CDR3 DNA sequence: TGTGCCAGCAGTTACCAGGGGCTCACAGATACGCAGTATTTT.

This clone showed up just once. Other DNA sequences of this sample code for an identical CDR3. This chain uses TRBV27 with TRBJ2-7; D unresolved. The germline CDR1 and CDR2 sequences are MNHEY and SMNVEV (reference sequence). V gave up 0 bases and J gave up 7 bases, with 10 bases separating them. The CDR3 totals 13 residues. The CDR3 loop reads CASSLSGSSEQYF. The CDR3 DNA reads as TGTGCCAGCAGTTTATCAGGGTCCTCTGAGCAGTACTTC.

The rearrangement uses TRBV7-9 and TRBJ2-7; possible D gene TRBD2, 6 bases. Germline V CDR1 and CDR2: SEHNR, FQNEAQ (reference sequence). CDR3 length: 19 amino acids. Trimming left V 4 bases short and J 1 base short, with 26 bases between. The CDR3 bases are TGTGCCAGCAGCTCATACGGCGCGCGTCCGGGAGATAGTTCCTACGAGCAGTACTTC. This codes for CASSSYGARPGDSSYEQYF.

The CDR3 DNA follows: TGTGCCAGTAGTATTTGGCTAGCAGACAATGAGCAGTTCTTC. It specifies CASSIWLADNEQFF. The chain couples TRBV19 to TRBJ2-1, with a possible D match to TRBD2 (5 bases). This CDR3 is 14 amino acids long. Germline CDR1 LNHDA, CDR2 SQIVND (reference sequence). Trimming took 3 bases from V and 5 from J, leaving 11 bases between them.

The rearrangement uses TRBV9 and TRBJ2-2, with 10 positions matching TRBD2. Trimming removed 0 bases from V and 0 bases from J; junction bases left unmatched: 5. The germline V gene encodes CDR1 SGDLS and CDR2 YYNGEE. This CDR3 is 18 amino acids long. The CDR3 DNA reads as TGTGCCAGCAGCGTAGGAACGGGACTAGCGTCGAACACCGGGGAGCTGTTTTTT. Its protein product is CASSVGTGLASNTGELFF. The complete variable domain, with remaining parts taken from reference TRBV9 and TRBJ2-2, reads DSGVTQTPKHLITATGQRVTLRCSPRSGDLSVYWYQQSLDQGLQFLIQYYNGEERAKGNILERFSAQQFPDLHSELNLSSLELGDSALYFCASSVGTGLASNTGELFFGEGSRLTVL.

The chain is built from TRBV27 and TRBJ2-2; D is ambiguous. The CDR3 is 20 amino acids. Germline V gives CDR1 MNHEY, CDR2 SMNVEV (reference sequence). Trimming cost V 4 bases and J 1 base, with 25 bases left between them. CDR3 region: CASSYVYLYAPSMNTGELFF. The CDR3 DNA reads TGTGCCAGCAGTTACGTCTACCTTTACGCGCCGAGTATGAACACCGGGGAGCTGTTTTTT.

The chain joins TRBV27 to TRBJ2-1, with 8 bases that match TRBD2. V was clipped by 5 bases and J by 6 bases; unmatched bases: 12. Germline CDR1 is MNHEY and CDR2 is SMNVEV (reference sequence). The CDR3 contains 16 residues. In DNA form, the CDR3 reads TGTGCCAGCAGTCCAACCCGGGTAGCGGGGCCCAATGAGCAGTTCTTC. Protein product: CASSPTRVAGPNEQFF.

The CDR3 protein is CASSYRASRGYNEQFF. The CDR3, as DNA: TGTGCCAGCAGTTACAGGGCCTCGCGGGGGTACAATGAGCAGTTCTTC. The chain recombines TRBV6-5 with TRBJ2-1; TRBD2 aligns across 7 bases. V lost 2 bases, J lost 4 bases, and 8 bases stayed unmatched. The CDR3 extends over 16 amino acids. Per germline, CDR1 MNHEY and CDR2 SVGAGI.

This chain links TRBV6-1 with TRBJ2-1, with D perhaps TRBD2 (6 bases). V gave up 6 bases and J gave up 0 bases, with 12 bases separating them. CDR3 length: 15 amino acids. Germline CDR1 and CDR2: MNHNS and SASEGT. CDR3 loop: CASRPTSPSYNEQFF. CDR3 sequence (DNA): TGTGCCAGCAGACCTACTAGCCCCTCCTACAATGAGCAGTTCTTC.

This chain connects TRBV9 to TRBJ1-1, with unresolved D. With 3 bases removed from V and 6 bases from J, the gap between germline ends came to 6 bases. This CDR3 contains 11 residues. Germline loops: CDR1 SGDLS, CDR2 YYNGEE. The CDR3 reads CASSEGAEAFF. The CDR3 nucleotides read TGTGCCAGCAGCGAAGGCGCTGAAGCTTTCTTT.

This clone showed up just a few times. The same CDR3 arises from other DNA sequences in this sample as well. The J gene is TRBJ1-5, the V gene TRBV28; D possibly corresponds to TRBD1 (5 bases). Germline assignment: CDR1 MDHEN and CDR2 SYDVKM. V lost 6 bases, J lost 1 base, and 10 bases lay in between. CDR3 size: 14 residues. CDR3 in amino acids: CASSGRGSNQPQHF. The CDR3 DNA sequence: TGTGCCAGCAGCGGAAGGGGCAGCAATCAGCCCCAGCATTTT.

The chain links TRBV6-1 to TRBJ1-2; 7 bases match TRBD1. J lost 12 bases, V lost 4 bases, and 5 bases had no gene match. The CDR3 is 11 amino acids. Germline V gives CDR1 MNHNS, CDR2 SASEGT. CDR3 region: CASSVTGSNTF. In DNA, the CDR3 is TGTGCCAGCAGTGTGACAGGGAGTAACACCTTC.

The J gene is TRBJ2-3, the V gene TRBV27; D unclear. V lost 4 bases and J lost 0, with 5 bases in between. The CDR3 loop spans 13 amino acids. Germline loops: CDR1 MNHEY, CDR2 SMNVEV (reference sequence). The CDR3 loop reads CASSSWSTDTQYF. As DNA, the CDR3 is TGTGCCAGCAGTTCTTGGAGCACAGATACGCAGTATTTT.

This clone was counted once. Written as DNA, the CDR3 is TGTGCCAGCAGCGTAGAGACTAGCGGGATTTACACCGGGGAGCTGTTTTTT. Amino acids: CASSVETSGIYTGELFF. The chain has TRBV9 and TRBJ2-2, with 11 bases identical to TRBD2. V dropped 0 bases and J dropped 3; count of bases not matched to a gene: 4. CDR3 length equals 17 residues. Germline V gene data show CDR1 as SGDLS and CDR2 as YYNGEE.

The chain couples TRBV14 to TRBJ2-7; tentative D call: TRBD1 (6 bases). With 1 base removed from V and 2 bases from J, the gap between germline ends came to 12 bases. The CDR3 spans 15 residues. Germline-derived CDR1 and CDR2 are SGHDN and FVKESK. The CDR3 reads CASSQVATGPYEQYF. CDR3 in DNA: TGTGCCAGCAGCCAAGTCGCGACAGGACCCTACGAGCAGTACTTC.

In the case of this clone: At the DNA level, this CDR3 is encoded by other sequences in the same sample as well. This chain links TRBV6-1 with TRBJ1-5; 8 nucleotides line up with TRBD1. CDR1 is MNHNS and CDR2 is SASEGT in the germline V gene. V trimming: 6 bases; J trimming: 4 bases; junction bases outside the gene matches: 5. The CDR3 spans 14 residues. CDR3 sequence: CASRDRAGNQPQHF. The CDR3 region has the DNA TGTGCCAGCAGGGACAGGGCCGGTAATCAGCCCCAGCATTTT.

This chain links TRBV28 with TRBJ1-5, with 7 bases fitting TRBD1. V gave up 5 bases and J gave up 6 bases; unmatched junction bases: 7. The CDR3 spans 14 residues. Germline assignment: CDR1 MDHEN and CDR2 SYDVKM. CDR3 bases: TGTGCCAGCAGTCAGACAGGGAATAGTCAGCCCCAGCATTTT. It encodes CASSQTGNSQPQHF. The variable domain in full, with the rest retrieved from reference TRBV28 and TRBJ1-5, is DVKVTQSSRYLVKRTGEKVFLECVQDMDHENMFWYRQDPGLGLRLIYFSYDVKMKEKGDIPEGYSVSREKKERFSLILESASTNQTSMYLCASSQTGNSQPQHFGDGTRLSIL.

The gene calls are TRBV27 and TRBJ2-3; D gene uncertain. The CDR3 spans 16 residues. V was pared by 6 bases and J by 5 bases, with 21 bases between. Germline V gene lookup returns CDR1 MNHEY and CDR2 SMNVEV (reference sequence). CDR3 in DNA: TGTGCCAGCAGCCCCGCCGGTGTTTCCCCGCTAGATACGCAGTATTTT. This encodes CASSPAGVSPLDTQYF.

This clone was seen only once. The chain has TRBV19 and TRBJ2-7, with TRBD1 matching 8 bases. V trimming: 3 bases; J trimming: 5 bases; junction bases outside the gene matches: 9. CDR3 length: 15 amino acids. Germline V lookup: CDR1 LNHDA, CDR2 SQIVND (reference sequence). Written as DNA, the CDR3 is TGTGCCAGTAGTATCAGGGGGCGCGACTTGGACGAGCAGTACTTC. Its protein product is CASSIRGRDLDEQYF. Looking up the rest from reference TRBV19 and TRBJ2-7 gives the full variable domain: DGGITQSPKYLFRKEGQNVTLSCEQNLNHDAMYWYRQDPGQGLRLIYYSQIVNDFQKGDIAEGYSVSREKKESFPLTVTSAQKNPTAFYLCASSIRGRDLDEQYFGPGTRLTVT.

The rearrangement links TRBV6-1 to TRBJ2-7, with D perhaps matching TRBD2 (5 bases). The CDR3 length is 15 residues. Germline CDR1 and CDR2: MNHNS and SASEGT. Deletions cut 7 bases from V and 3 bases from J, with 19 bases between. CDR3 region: CASTTYPVTNYEQYF. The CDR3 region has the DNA TGTGCCAGCACCACCTACCCCGTGACTAACTACGAGCAGTACTTC.

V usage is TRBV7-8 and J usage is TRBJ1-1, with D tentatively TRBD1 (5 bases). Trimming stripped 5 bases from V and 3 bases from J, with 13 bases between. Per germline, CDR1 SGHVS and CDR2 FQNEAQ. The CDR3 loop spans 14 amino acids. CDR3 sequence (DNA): TGTGCCAGCAGCCCGGGGGACGGTTACACTGAAGCTTTCTTT. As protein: CASSPGDGYTEAFF.

The CDR3 protein is CASSPGAGTYEQYF. In nucleotides, the CDR3 is TGCGCCAGCAGCCCCGGGGCCGGCACCTACGAGCAGTACTTC. This chain connects TRBV4-1 to TRBJ2-7; either TRBD1 or TRBD2 may fit D (5 bases each). In germline, CDR1 is MGHRA, CDR2 YSYEKL. CDR3 length equals 14 residues. V lost 4 bases, J lost 2 bases, and 12 bases lay in between.

CDR3 sequence (DNA): TGTGCCAGCAGCTTATTAGGACTAAGTAGCGGGAGCCGAAATGAGCAGTTCTTC. It encodes CASSLLGLSSGSRNEQFF. The chain employs TRBV7-6 and TRBJ2-1; 9 bases map to TRBD2. The J segment lost 7 bases and the V segment lost 2 bases, leaving 15 bases of the junction unmatched. This CDR3 comprises 18 residues. CDR1 and CDR2 (germline): SGHVS, FNYEAQ.

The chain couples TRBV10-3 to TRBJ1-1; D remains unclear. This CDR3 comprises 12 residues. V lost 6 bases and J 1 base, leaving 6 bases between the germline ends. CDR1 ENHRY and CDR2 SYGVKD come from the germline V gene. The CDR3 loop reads CAISPGNTEAFF. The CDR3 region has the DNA TGTGCCATCAGCCCGGGGAACACTGAAGCTTTCTTT.